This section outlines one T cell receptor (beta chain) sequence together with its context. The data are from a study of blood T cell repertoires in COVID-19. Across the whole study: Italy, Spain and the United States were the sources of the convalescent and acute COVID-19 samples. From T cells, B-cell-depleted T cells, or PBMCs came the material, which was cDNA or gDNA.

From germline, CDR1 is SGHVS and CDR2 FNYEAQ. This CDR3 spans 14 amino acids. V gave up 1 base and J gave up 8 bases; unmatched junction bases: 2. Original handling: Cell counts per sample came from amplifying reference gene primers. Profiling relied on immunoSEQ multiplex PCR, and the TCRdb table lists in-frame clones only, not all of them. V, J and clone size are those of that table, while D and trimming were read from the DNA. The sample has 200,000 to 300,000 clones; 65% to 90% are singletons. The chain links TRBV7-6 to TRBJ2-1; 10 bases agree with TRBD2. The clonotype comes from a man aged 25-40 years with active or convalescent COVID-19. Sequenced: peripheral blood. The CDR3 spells CASSLGSGGDEQFF. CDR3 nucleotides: TGTGCCAGCAGCTTAGGCAGCGGGGGGGATGAGCAGTTCTTC.